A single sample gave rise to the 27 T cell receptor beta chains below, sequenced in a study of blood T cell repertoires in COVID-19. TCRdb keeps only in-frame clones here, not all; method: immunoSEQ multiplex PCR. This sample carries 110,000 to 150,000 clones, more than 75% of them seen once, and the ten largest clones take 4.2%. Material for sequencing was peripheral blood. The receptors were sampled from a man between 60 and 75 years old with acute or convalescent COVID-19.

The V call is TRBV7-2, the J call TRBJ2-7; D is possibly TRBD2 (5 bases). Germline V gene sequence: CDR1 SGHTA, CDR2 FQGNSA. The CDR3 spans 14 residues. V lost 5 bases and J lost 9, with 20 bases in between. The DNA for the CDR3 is TGTGCCAGCAGCCCGGACGGGAACTACGTTGGGCAGTACTTC. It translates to CASSPDGNYVGQYF.

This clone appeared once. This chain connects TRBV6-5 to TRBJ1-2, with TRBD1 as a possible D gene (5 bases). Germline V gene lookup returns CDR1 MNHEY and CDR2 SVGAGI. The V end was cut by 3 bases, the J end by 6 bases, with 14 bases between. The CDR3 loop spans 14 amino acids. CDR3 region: CASSYQGSWDGYTF. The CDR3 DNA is TGTGCCAGCAGTTATCAGGGAAGCTGGGATGGCTACACCTTC.

CDR3: CASLGALVLGTQYF. CDR3 bases: TGTGCCAGCTTGGGGGCGCTTGTGTTAGGGACCCAGTACTTC. This rearrangement joins TRBV7-8 to TRBJ2-5; TRBD1 might be the D (6 bases). The CDR3 has 14 residues. Trimming pared 8 bases from V and 7 bases from J, leaving 20 bases between. Per germline, CDR1 SGHVS and CDR2 FQNEAQ.

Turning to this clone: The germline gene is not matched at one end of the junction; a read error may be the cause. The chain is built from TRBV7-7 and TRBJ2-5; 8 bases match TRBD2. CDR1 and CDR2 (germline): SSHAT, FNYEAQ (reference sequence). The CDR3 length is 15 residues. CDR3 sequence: CASSLQAGVKETQYF. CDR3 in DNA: TGTGCTAGCAGCTTACAAGCGGGAGTGAAAGAGACCCAGTACTTC.

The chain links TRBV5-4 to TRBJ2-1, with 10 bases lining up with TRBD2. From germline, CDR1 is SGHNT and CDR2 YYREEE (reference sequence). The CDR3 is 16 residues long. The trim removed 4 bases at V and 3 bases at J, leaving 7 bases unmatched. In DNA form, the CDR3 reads TGTGCCAGCAGCGCCGGACTAGCGGTAGACTACAATGAGCAGTTCTTC. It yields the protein CASSAGLAVDYNEQFF.

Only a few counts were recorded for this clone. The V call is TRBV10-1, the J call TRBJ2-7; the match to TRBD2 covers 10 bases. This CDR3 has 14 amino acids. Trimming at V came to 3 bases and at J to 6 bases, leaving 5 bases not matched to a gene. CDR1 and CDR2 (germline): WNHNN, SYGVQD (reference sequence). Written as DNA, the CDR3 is TGCGCCAGCAGTGACCCTGGGACTAGCGCCGAGCAGTACTTC. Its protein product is CASSDPGTSAEQYF.

Here the CDR3 DNA reads TGTGCCAGCAGCTTAACCGCGGGGAATTACGAGCAGTACTTC. It encodes CASSLTAGNYEQYF. This sequence joins TRBV7-6 and TRBJ2-7, with D possibly being TRBD2 (6 bases). The V gene lost 2 bases and the J gene lost 4 bases, with 12 bases spanning the gap. Germline assignment: CDR1 SGHVS and CDR2 FNYEAQ. The CDR3 totals 14 residues.

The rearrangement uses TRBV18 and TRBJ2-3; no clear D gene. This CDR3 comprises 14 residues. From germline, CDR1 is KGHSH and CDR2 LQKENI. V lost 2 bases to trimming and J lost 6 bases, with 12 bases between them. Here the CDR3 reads CASSPGPPADTQYF. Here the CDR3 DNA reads TGTGCCAGCTCACCAGGGCCCCCTGCTGATACGCAGTATTTT. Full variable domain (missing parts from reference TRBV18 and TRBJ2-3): NAGVMQNPRHLVRRRGQEARLRCSPMKGHSHVYWYRQLPEEGLKFMVYLQKENIIDESGMPKERFSAEFPKEGPSILRIQQVVRGDSAAYFCASSPGPPADTQYFGPGTRLTVL.

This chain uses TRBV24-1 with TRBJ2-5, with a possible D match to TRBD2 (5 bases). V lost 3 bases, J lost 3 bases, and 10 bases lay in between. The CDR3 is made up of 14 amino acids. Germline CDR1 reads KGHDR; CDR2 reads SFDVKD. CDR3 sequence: CATSDTRQEETQYF. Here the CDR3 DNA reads TGTGCCACCAGTGATACTAGACAAGAAGAGACCCAGTACTTC.

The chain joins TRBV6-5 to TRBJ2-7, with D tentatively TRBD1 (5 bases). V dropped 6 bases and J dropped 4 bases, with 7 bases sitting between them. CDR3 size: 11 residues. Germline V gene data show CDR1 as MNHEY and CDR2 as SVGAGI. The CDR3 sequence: CASSRAYEQYF. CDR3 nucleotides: TGTGCCAGCAGCAGGGCTTACGAGCAGTACTTC.

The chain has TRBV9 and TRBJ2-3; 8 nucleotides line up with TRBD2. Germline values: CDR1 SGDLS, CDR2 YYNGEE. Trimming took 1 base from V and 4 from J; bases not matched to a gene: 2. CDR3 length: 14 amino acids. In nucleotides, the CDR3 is TGTGCCAGCAGCGTATCGGGAGGGGCAGATACGCAGTATTTT. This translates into CASSVSGGADTQYF.

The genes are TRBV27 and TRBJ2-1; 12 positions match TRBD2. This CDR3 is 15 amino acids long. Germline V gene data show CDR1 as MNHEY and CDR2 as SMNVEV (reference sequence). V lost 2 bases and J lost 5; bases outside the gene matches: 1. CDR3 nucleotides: TGTGCCAGCAGTTTAACTAGCGGGAGGCACAATGAGCAGTTCTTC. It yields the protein CASSLTSGRHNEQFF.

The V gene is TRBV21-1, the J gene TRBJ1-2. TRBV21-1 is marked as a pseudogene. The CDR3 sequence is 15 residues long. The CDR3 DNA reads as TGTGCCAGCAGCAAAATTTTGGGGAGATTTTATGGCTACACCTTC. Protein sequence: CASSKILGRFYGYTF.

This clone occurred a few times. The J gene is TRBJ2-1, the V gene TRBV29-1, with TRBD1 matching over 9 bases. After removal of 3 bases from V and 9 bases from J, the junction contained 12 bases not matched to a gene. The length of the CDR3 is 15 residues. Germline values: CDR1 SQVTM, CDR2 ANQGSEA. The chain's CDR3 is CSVEKNTGGRGEQFF. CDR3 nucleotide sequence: TGCAGCGTTGAGAAAAATACAGGGGGCCGGGGTGAGCAGTTCTTC.

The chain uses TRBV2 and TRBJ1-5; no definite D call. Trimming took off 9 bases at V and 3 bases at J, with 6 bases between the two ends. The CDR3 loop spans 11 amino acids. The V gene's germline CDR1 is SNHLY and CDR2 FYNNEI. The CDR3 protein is CASSVNQPQHF. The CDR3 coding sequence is TGTGCCAGTTCAGTCAATCAGCCCCAGCATTTT.

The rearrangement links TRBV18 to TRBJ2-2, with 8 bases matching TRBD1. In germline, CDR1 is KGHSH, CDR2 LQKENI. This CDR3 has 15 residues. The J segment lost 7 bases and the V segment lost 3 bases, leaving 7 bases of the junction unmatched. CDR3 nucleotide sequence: TGTGCCAGCTCACCGGACAGGGTTGGAGGCGGGGAGCTGTTTTTT. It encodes CASSPDRVGGGELFF.

The CDR3 DNA follows: TGTGCCAGCAGCTTATGGGACAGGGGGCCGGGAGAGACCCAGTACTTC. Amino acid sequence: CASSLWDRGPGETQYF. The rearrangement joins TRBV13 to TRBJ2-5; 12 bases line up with TRBD1. V lost 2 bases and J lost 4; bases outside the gene matches: 5. Looked up from germline, CDR1 is PRHDT and CDR2 is FYEKMQ (reference sequence). This CDR3 is built from 16 residues.

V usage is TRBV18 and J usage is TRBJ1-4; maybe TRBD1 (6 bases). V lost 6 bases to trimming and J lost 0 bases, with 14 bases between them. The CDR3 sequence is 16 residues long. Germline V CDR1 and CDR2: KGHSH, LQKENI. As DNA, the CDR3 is TGTGCCAGCTCTGAACAGGGCACGACAACTAATGAAAAACTGTTTTTT. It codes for CASSEQGTTTNEKLFF.

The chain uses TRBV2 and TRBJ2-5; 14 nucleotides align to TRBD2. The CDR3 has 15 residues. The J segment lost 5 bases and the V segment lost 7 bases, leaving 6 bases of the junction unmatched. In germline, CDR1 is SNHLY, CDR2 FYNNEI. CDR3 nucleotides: TGTGCCAGCAAAGGACTAGCGGGAGGTCGGGAGACCCAGTACTTC. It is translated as CASKGLAGGRETQYF.

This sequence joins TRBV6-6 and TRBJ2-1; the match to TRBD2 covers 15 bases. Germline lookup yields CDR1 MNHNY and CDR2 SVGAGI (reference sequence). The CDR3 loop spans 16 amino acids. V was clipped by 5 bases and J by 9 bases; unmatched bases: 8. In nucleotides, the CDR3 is TGTGCCAGCAGTGCGGGACTAGCGGGAGGCTTGGGTGAGCAGTTCTTC. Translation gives CASSAGLAGGLGEQFF.

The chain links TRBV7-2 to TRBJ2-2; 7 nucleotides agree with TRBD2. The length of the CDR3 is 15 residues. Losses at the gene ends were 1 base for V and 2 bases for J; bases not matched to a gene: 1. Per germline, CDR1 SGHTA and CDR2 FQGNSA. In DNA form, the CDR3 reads TGTGCCAGCAGCTTAGTGGGACTAAACACCGGGGAGCTGTTTTTT. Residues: CASSLVGLNTGELFF. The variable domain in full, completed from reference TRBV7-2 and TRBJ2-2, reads GAGVSQSPSNKVTEKGKDVELRCDPISGHTALYWYRQSLGQGLEFLIYFQGNSAPDKSGLPSDRFSAERTGGSVSTLTIQRTQQEDSAVYLCASSLVGLNTGELFFGEGSRLTVL.

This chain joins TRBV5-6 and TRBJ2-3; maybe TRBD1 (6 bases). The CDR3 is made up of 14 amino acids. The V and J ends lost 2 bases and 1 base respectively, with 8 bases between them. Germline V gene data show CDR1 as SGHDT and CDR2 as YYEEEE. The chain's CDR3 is CASSLPGGTDTQYF. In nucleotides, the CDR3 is TGTGCCAGCAGCTTACCAGGGGGCACAGATACGCAGTATTTT.

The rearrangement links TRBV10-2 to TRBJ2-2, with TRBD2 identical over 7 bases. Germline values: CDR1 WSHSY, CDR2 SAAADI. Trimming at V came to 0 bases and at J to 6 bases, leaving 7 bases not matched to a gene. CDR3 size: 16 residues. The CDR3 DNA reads TGCGCCAGCAGTGAGTCGGGAGGGACTCAGGCCGGGGAGCTGTTTTTT. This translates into CASSESGGTQAGELFF.

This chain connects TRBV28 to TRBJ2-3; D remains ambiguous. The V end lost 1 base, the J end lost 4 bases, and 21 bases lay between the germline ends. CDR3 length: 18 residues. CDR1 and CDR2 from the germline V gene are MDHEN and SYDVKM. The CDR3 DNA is TGTGCCAGCAGTTTATCGGAAGACGGTCAGGCGCCCGCAGATACGCAGTATTTT. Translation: CASSLSEDGQAPADTQYF.

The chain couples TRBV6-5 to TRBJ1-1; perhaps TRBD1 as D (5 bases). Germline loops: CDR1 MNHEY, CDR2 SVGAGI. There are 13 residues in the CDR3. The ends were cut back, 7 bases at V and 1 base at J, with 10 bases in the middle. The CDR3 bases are TGTGCCAGCATTCTGACAGCGAACACTGAAGCTTTCTTT. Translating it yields CASILTANTEAFF.

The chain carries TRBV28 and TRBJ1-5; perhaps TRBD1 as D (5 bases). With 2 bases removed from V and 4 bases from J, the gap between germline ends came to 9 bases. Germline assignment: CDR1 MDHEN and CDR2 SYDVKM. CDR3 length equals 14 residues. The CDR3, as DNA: TGTGCCAGCAGTTTAGCAGGGTATAATCAGCCCCAGCATTTT. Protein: CASSLAGYNQPQHF.

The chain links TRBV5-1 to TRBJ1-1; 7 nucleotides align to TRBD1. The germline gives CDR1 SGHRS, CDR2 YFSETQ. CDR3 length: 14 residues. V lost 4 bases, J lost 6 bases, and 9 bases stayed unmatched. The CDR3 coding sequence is TGCGCCAGCAGCAACAACAACCAGGGGGCTGAAGCTTTCTTT. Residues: CASSNNNQGAEAFF.